This T cell receptor (beta chain) was recorded in a study of OX40 agonist ivuxolimab in advanced cancers. Across the study: Checkpoint inhibitors had been given previously to over 30% of patients.

The data were produced by immunoSEQ multiplex PCR, yet TCRdb's version contains in-frame clones alone and is incomplete. The repertoire holds approximately 77,000 clones, less than 95% seen once, with around 10% in the top ten. The CDR3 length is 15 residues. In germline, CDR1 is SNHLY, CDR2 FYNNEI. With 0 bases removed from V and 1 base from J, the gap between germline ends came to 7 bases. The origin of this receptor is an adult with an advanced solid tumor such as melanoma, head and neck, liver or kidney cancer. The chain is built from TRBV2 and TRBJ1-5; no clear D gene. The sample here was CD4+ or CD8+ T cells sorted from blood, taken in a trial of the OX40 agonist ivuxolimab. CDR3 in amino acids: CASSEATTSNQPQHF. The CDR3 bases are TGTGCCAGCAGTGAAGCGACCACAAGCAATCAGCCCCAGCATTTT.